One T cell receptor beta chain is described in this entry. Amplified TCR beta CDR3 regions came from RNA transcripts. During a first-round RT-PCR of the TCR CDR3, the HTBI primer set was used. TCRdb re-analysed the multiplex PCR reads in MiXCR, keeping a single row per CDR3 protein. The table has about 840,000 distinct CDR3 sequences, about 38% seen once. The data belong to a study of T cells in Graves' hyperthyroidism and ophthalmopathy. Germline V lookup: CDR1 SGHTA, CDR2 FQGNSA. The CDR3 extends over 16 amino acids. The ends were cut back, 1 base at V and 1 base at J, with 14 bases in the middle. The hyperthyroidism patients had all been newly diagnosed, and their disease duration was under 2 months. Their ages ranged from 18 to 65 years.

Sequencing was performed on blood. V is TRBV7-2 and J is TRBJ2-7, with D maybe TRBD1 (5 bases). The receptor was isolated from a man between 18 and 35 years old with Graves' hyperthyroidism. Here the CDR3 reads CASSLGHGRDSYEQYF. The CDR3 DNA follows: TGTGCCAGCAGCTTAGGCCACGGCAGGGATTCCTACGAGCAGTACTTC.